A single T cell receptor (beta chain) is shown here with its context. Its target is not known. Constant-segment-primed 5'RACE gave TCR alpha and TCR beta cDNA libraries with sample barcodes and UMIs. TCRdb used MiXCR to reprocess the 5' RACE reads, holding one entry per CDR3 protein. Of 45,000 to 65,000 distinct CDR3 sequences listed, around a tenth were seen once; the top ten hold more than 0.95%. V gave up 5 bases and J gave up 9 bases; unmatched junction bases: 6. Germline values: CDR1 MGHDK, CDR2 SYGVNS. The CDR3 has 14 residues. This sample is drawn from a study of T-cell memory formation after mild COVID-19. Study-level points and caveats: Later expanders leaned CD4+, whereas clones that contracted between day 15 and 85 were balanced CD4/CD8. Pre-infection memory held some responding clones, suggesting pre-existing cross-reactive T cells responded.

V gene TRBV25-1 combines with J gene TRBJ2-3, with TRBD2 matching 12 bases. The sequencing input was PBMCs or a T cell subset sorted from them (not recorded which). The TCR originated in a man aged 18 to 29 who had mild COVID-19 (a few samples of this study predate the infection). Cell type and time point are not known. The DNA of the CDR3 is TGTGCCAGCAGTCCGGGACTAGCGGGTGCGACGCAGTATTTT. Amino acid sequence: CASSPGLAGATQYF.